This TCR beta chain was identified in a study of blood T cell repertoires in COVID-19. As for the study in general: Samples representing acute and convalescent COVID-19 were sourced from the United States, Italy and Spain. T cells, B-cell-depleted T cells, or PBMCs supplied cDNA or gDNA.

Source study methods: Counts of nucleated cells, estimated from reference gene primer amplification, were obtained. Clones were read by immunoSEQ multiplex PCR, and TCRdb kept only the in-frame ones, dropping some. From that table come the V and J calls and clone size; the DNA was used to work out D and trimming. This table holds some 67,000 clones, about nine tenths found once. Sequenced sample: peripheral blood. This receptor was taken from a woman younger than 35 with acute or convalescent COVID-19.

This CDR3 reads CAISEVGVGVSADTQYF. CDR3 nucleotide sequence: TGTGCCATCAGTGAGGTGGGTGTGGGAGTAAGCGCAGATACGCAGTATTTT. The gene calls are TRBV10-3 and TRBJ2-3; D perhaps matches TRBD2 (5 bases). V lost 2 bases and J lost 4, with 19 bases in between. CDR1 is ENHRY, CDR2 SYGVKD, per germline. The CDR3 length is 17 residues.